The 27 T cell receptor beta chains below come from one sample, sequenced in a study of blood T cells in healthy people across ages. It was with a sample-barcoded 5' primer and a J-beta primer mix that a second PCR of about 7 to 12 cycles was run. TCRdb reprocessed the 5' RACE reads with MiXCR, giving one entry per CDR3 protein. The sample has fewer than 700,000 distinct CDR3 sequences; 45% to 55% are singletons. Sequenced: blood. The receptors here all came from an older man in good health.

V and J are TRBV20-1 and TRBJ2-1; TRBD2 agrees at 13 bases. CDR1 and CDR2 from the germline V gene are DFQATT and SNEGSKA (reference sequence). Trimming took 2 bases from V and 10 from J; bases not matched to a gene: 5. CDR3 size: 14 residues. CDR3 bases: TGCAGTGCTAGACCCGGACTAGCGGGAGTGGAGCAGTTCTTC. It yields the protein CSARPGLAGVEQFF.

As DNA, the CDR3 is TGTGCCAGCACCAAATTCGGACTAGCGGGGGGGGTTGAGTTCTTC. This gives the protein CASTKFGLAGGVEFF. The rearrangement joins TRBV6-2 or TRBV6-3 to TRBJ2-1; 15 bases line up with TRBD2. CDR1 MNHEY and CDR2 SVGEGT come from the germline V gene. V gave up 7 bases and J gave up 14 bases; unmatched junction bases: 12. The CDR3 totals 15 residues.

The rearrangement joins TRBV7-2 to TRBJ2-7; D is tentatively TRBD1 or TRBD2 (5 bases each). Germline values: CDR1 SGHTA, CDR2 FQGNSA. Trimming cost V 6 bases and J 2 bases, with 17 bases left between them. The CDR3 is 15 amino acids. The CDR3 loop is CASSMGVGVPYEQYF. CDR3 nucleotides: TGTGCCAGCAGTATGGGGGTGGGGGTACCCTACGAGCAGTACTTC.

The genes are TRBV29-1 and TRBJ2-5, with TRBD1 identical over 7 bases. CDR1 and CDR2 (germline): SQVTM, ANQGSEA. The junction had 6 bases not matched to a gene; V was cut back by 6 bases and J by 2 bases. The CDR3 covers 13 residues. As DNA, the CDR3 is TGCAGCGTGACGGGACAGTTACAAGAGACCCAGTACTTC. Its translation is CSVTGQLQETQYF.

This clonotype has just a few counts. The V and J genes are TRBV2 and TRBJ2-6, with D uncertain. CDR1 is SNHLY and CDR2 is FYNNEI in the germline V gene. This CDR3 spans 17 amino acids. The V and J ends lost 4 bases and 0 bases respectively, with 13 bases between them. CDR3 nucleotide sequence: TGTGCCAGCAGTGGCTCAGGCGTTTACTCTGGGGCCAACGTCCTGACTTTC. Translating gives CASSGSGVYSGANVLTF.

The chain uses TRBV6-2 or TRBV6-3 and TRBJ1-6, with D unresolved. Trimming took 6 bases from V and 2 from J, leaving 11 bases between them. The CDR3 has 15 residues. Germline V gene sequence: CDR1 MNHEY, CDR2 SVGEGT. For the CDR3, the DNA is TGTGCCAGCAGGGGAGACTCAACCTATAATTCACCCCTCCACTTT. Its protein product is CASRGDSTYNSPLHF.

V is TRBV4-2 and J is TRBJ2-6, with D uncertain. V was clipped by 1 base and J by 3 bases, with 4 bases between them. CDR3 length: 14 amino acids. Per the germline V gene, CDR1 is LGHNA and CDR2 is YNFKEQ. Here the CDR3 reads CASSQGRGANVLTF. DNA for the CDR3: TGTGCCAGCAGCCAAGGACGTGGGGCCAACGTCCTGACTTTC.

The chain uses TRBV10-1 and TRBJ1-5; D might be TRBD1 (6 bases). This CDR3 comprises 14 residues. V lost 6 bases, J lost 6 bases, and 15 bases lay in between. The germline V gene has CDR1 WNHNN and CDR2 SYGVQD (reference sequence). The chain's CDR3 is CASSAYRDPQPQHF. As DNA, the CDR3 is TGCGCCAGCAGCGCTTACAGGGACCCTCAGCCCCAGCATTTT.

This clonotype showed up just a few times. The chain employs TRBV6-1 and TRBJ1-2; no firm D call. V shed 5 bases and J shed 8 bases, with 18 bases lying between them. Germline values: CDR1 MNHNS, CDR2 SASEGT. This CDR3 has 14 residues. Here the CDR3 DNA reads TGTGCCAGCAGTCCCCGCGGACGGGATGAGGGCTACACCTTC. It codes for CASSPRGRDEGYTF.

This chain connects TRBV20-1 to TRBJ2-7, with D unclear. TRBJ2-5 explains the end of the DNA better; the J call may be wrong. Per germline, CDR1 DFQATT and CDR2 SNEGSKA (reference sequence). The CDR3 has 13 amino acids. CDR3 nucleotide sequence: TGCAGTGCTAGGAATCCCCGGGTAGGGACCCAGTACTTC. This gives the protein CSARNPRVGTQYF.

Here the CDR3 reads CASSPSHGTRGETQYF. The CDR3 bases are TGTGCCAGCAGTCCGTCGCATGGGACTAGAGGAGAGACCCAGTACTTC. The chain links TRBV25-1 to TRBJ2-5; 8 positions match TRBD2. CDR1 and CDR2 (germline): MGHDK, SYGVNS. Trimming removed 5 bases from V and 4 bases from J; junction bases left unmatched: 12. CDR3 length equals 16 residues.

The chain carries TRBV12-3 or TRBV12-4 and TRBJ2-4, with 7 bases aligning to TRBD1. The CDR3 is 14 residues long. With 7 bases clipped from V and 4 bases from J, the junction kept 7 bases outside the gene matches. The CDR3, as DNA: TGTGCCAGCAACTCCTGGGGACAGAAAAACATTCAGTACTTC. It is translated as CASNSWGQKNIQYF.

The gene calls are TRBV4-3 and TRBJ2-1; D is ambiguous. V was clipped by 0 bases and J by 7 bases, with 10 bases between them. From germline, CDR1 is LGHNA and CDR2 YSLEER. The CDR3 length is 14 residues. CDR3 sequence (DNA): TGCGCCAGCAGCCAAGAAAGAGCGAGGAATGAGCAGTTCTTC. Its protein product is CASSQERARNEQFF.

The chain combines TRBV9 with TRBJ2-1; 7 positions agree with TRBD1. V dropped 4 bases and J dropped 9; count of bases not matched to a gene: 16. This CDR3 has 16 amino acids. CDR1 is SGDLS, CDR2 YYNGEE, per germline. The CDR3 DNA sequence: TGTGCCAGCAGCTCGTATCCACACAGGGGATTAGGTGAGCAGTTCTTC. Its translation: CASSSYPHRGLGEQFF.

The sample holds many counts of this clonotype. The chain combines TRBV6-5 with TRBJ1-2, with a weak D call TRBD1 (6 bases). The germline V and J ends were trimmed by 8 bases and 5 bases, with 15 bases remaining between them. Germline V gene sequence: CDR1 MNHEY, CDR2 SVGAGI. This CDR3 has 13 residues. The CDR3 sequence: CASGGLSTYGYTF. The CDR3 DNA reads TGTGCCAGCGGGGGGCTGAGCACGTATGGCTACACCTTC.

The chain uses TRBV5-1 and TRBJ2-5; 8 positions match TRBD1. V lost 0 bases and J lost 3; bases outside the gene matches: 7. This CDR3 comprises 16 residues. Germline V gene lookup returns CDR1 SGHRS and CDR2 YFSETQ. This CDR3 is CASSLGQGAHKETQYF. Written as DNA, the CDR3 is TGCGCCAGCAGCTTGGGGCAGGGGGCCCACAAAGAGACCCAGTACTTC.

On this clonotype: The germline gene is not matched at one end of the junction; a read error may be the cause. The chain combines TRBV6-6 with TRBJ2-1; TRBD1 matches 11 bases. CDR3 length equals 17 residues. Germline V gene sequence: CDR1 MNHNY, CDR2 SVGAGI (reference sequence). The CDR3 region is CAGSYDPGQGALGEQFF. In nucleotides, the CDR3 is TGTGCCGGCAGTTACGATCCCGGACAGGGGGCGCTGGGTGAACAGTTCTTC.

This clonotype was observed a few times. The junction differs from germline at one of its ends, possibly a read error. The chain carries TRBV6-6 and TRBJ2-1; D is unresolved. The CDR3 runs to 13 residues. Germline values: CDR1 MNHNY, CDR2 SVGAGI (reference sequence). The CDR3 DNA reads TGTGCCAGCAGTGACTCGTTGTACAATGAGCAGTTCTTC. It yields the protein CASSDSLYNEQFF.

The chain's CDR3 is CASSLKEPQYF. CDR3 bases: TGTGCCAGCAGCTTAAAGGAGCCCCAGTACTTC. The chain carries TRBV7-8 and TRBJ2-5; no definite D call. CDR1 is SGHVS and CDR2 is FQNEAQ in the germline V gene. The CDR3 spans 11 residues. V lost 2 bases and J 9 bases, leaving 7 bases between the germline ends.

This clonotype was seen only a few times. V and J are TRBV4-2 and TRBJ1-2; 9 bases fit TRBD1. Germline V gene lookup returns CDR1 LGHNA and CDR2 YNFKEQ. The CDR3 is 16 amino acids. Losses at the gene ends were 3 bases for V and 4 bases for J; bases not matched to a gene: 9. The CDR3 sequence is CASSQLWDRVSYGYTF. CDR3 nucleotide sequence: TGTGCCAGCAGCCAGCTATGGGACAGGGTTAGCTATGGCTACACCTTC.

This chain's CDR3 is CASSVEGTSGRAGEQFF. CDR3 in DNA: TGTGCCAGCAGCGTAGAGGGGACTAGCGGGAGGGCAGGTGAGCAGTTCTTC. The rearrangement uses TRBV9 and TRBJ2-1; 16 nucleotides align to TRBD2. The CDR3 contains 17 residues. Germline CDR1 and CDR2: SGDLS and YYNGEE. The trim removed 0 bases at V and 9 bases at J, leaving 6 bases unmatched.

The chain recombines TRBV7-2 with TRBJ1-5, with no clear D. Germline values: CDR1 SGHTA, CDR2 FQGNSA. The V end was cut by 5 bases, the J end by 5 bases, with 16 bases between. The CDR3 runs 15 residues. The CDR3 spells CASSLDGELYQPQHF. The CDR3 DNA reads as TGTGCCAGCAGCCTGGACGGGGAGCTCTATCAGCCCCAGCATTTT.

The CDR3 loop is CSANPRSGYTEAFF. The CDR3 bases are TGCAGTGCTAACCCTAGGTCGGGGTACACTGAAGCTTTCTTT. This chain uses TRBV20-1 with TRBJ1-1; D not certain. The CDR3 is 14 amino acids. V lost 4 bases and J lost 3, with 15 bases in between. In germline, CDR1 is DFQATT, CDR2 SNEGSKA (reference sequence).

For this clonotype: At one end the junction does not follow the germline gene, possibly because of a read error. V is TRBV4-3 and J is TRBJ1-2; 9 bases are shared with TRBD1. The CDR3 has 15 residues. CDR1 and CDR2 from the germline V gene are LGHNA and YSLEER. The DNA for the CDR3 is TGCGCCAGCAGCCAGACAACAGGGGGCGGCTATGGCTGCACCTTC. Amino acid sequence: CASSQTTGGGYGCTF.

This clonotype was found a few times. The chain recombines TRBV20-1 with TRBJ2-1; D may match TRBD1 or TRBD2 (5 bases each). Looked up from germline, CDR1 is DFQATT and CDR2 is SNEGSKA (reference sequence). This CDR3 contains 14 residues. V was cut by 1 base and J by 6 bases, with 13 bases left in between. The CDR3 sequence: CSARVFGTSNEQFF. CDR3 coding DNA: TGCAGTGCTAGAGTATTTGGGACCAGCAATGAGCAGTTCTTC.

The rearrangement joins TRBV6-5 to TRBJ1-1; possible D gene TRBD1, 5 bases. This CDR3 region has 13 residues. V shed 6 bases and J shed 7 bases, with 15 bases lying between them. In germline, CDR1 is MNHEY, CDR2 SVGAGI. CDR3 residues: CASRPGRVGEAFF. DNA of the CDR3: TGTGCCAGCAGGCCCGGCAGGGTTGGTGAAGCTTTCTTT.

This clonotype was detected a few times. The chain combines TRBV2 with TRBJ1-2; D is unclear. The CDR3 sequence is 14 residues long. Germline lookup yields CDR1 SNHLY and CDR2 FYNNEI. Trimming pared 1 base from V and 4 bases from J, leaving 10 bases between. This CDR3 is CASSEETASYGYTF. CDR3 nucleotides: TGTGCCAGCAGTGAAGAAACTGCTAGCTATGGCTACACCTTC.